A single sample is the source of the 14 T cell receptor beta chains below, sequenced in a study of T cells in Graves' hyperthyroidism and ophthalmopathy. The TCR beta CDR3 regions underwent amplification using RNA transcripts as the source. In the first-round RT-PCR of the TCR CDR3, the HTBI primer set was used. MiXCR, applied by TCRdb to the multiplex PCR reads, yields one record per CDR3 protein. Of hundreds of thousands of distinct CDR3 sequences in the sample, 12% to 15% were seen once. The sequenced sample consisted of blood. These receptors originate from a young woman with Graves' hyperthyroidism.

This clonotype was counted many times. CDR3 in DNA: TGTGCCAGCAGCTGGGGGACTAGCGGGAGGTTAATGATCTCCTACAATGAGCAGTTCTTC. This encodes CASSWGTSGRLMISYNEQFF. The genes are TRBV7-2 and TRBJ2-1; TRBD2 matches at 15 bases. Germline lookup yields CDR1 SGHTA and CDR2 FQGNSA. The ends lost 4 bases at V and 0 bases at J; junction bases unmatched: 10. CDR3 size: 20 residues. Complete variable domain (other parts from reference TRBV7-2 and TRBJ2-1): GAGVSQSPSNKVTEKGKDVELRCDPISGHTALYWYRQSLGQGLEFLIYFQGNSAPDKSGLPSDRFSAERTGGSVSTLTIQRTQQEDSAVYLCASSWGTSGRLMISYNEQFFGPGTRLTVL.

The sample holds many counts of this clonotype. The chain carries TRBV30 and TRBJ1-4; maybe TRBD1 (5 bases). The V end was cut by 3 bases, the J end by 4 bases, with 12 bases between. Germline values: CDR1 GTSNPN, CDR2 SVGIG (reference sequence). The CDR3 spans 14 residues. The CDR3 here is CAWSEGIFNEKLFF. The CDR3 bases are TGTGCCTGGAGCGAGGGGATCTTTAATGAAAAACTGTTTTTT.

This clonotype was counted ten times or more. The chain carries TRBV4-1 and TRBJ1-1; D is unclear. V was clipped by 4 bases and J by 3 bases, with 12 bases between them. From germline, CDR1 is MGHRA and CDR2 YSYEKL. This CDR3 is 14 amino acids long. This chain's CDR3 is CASSRHRGDTEAFF. In nucleotides, the CDR3 is TGCGCCAGCAGCCGCCATCGGGGTGACACTGAAGCTTTCTTT.

This clonotype was picked up many times. V usage is TRBV12-3 or TRBV12-4 and J usage is TRBJ1-1; a weak D match, TRBD1 (6 bases). This CDR3 is 14 amino acids long. V lost 4 bases and J lost 6, with 15 bases in between. CDR3 loop: CASSYQGQSPEAFF. The CDR3 DNA reads as TGTGCCAGCAGTTACCAGGGGCAGAGCCCTGAAGCTTTCTTT.

This clonotype was picked up many times. This rearrangement joins TRBV14 to TRBJ2-3; TRBD2 is a possible D gene (5 bases). Germline values: CDR1 SGHDN, CDR2 FVKESK. Trimming removed 0 bases from V and 2 bases from J, with 15 bases in between. This CDR3 is built from 17 residues. CDR3 sequence: CASSQDINLDYTDTQYF. The CDR3 nucleotides read TGTGCCAGCAGCCAAGACATCAATCTAGACTACACAGATACGCAGTATTTT.

In its sample, this clonotype was seen a few times. V and J are TRBV19 and TRBJ2-7; 8 bases are a match to TRBD2. With 3 bases clipped from V and 4 bases from J, the junction kept 17 bases outside the gene matches. In germline, CDR1 is LNHDA, CDR2 SQIVND (reference sequence). There are 18 residues in the CDR3. CDR3 DNA: TGTGCCAGTAGTATCGGGAGCGGGGGAAGCGGAGCCGGTTACGAGCAGTACTTC. Translating gives CASSIGSGGSGAGYEQYF. Drawing the rest from reference TRBV19 and TRBJ2-7, the complete variable domain is DGGITQSPKYLFRKEGQNVTLSCEQNLNHDAMYWYRQDPGQGLRLIYYSQIVNDFQKGDIAEGYSVSREKKESFPLTVTSAQKNPTAFYLCASSIGSGGSGAGYEQYFGPGTRLTVT.

In its sample, this clonotype was seen a few times. The chain joins TRBV20-1 to TRBJ1-6; the D gene is possibly TRBD1 (6 bases). The CDR3 sequence is 13 residues long. Germline CDR1 DFQATT, CDR2 SNEGSKA (reference sequence). V was trimmed by 5 bases and J by 8 bases, leaving 13 bases between them. In DNA form, the CDR3 reads TGCAGTGCTCGAAAGGGGGTCGATTCACCCCTCCACTTT. Amino acids: CSARKGVDSPLHF.

This clonotype was counted at least ten times. V gene TRBV2 combines with J gene TRBJ2-5; either TRBD1 or TRBD2 may supply D (5 bases each). Trimming stripped 6 bases from V and 0 bases from J, with 14 bases between. Looked up from germline, CDR1 is SNHLY and CDR2 is FYNNEI. The CDR3 has 15 amino acids. The CDR3 sequence: CASRRDPGYQETQYF. CDR3 sequence (DNA): TGTGCCAGCAGGAGGGACCCGGGATACCAAGAGACCCAGTACTTC. Together with reference TRBV2 and TRBJ2-5, the CDR3 gives the full variable domain: EPEVTQTPSHQVTQMGQEVILRCVPISNHLYFYWYRQILGQKVEFLVSFYNNEISEKSEIFDDQFSVERPDGSNFTLKIRSTKLEDSAMYFCASRRDPGYQETQYFGPGTRLLVL.

The rearrangement links TRBV12-3 or TRBV12-4 to TRBJ1-2; the D is unclear. The CDR3 totals 13 residues. With 2 bases removed from V and 14 bases from J, the gap between germline ends came to 18 bases. The CDR3 coding sequence is TGTGCCAGCAGTTTACGGGAGATGACCTCGGGGACCTTC. Translation gives CASSLREMTSGTF.

This clonotype was picked up many times. The rearrangement links TRBV6-1 to TRBJ1-4; D perhaps matches TRBD1 (5 bases). Germline lookup yields CDR1 MNHNS and CDR2 SASEGT. The CDR3 spans 15 residues. Trimming left V 5 bases short and J 11 bases short, with 21 bases between. CDR3 nucleotides: TGTGCCAGCAGTTCCCCCCGGGACGGCCTAGGGAAACTGTTTTTT. Its translation is CASSSPRDGLGKLFF.

This clonotype was seen repeatedly, ten times or more. The chain links TRBV4-1 to TRBJ1-2; unclear D gene. CDR3 size: 15 residues. The germline V gene encodes CDR1 MGHRA and CDR2 YSYEKL. Trimming removed 4 bases at V and 5 bases at J, with 17 bases between. CDR3 bases: TGCGCCAGCAGCCCCCCCACGGGGAGTGGTTATGGCTACACCTTC. Its protein is CASSPPTGSGYGYTF.

The chain links TRBV10-2 to TRBJ1-1, with D perhaps matching TRBD1 (5 bases). The V end lost 7 bases, the J end lost 7 bases, and 10 bases lay between the germline ends. Germline values: CDR1 WSHSY, CDR2 SAAADI. CDR3 length equals 11 residues. CDR3 sequence reads: CASTNRNEAFF. CDR3 in DNA: TGCGCCAGCACCAACAGGAATGAAGCTTTCTTT.

This clonotype was observed at least ten times. The chain is built from TRBV6-6 and TRBJ2-7, with D perhaps matching TRBD1 (6 bases). V lost 0 bases, J lost 2 bases, and 11 bases lay in between. This CDR3 has 15 residues. CDR1 MNHNY and CDR2 SVGAGI come from the germline V gene (reference sequence). The CDR3 reads CASSYSDSPPYEQYF. CDR3 coding DNA: TGTGCCAGCAGTTACTCGGACAGTCCCCCCTACGAGCAGTACTTC.

Regarding this clonotype: At one end, the junction sequence differs from germline, possibly due to a read error. The V gene is TRBV28, the J gene TRBJ1-1, with D tentatively TRBD1 (5 bases). This CDR3 contains 13 residues. Germline CDR1 reads MDHEN; CDR2 reads SYDVKM. This chain's CDR3 is CASTRGVNAEAFF. For the CDR3, the DNA is TGTGCCAGCACCAGAGGGGTGAACGCTGAAGCTTTCTTT.